The clone carrying this T cell receptor (beta chain) occurred many times. Antigen unknown. TCRdb recomputed calls from the 5' RACE reads with MiXCR, one row per CDR3 protein. The data contain about 130,000 distinct CDR3 sequences, about 7.4% of them singletons. This sample stems from a study of T cells after yellow fever vaccination. Study-level findings and limits: Faster peaking, at day 5 versus 15, marked a secondary response that was weaker.

The CDR3 extends over 16 amino acids. Trimming took 8 bases from V and 3 from J, leaving 22 bases between them. The origin of this receptor is a man aged 18 to 29 who received the YFV17D yellow fever vaccine. This rearrangement joins TRBV12-3 or TRBV12-4 to TRBJ2-5; D is unresolved. The sample was CD4+ T cells sorted from PBMCs, taken more than 8 days after the first yellow fever vaccination. The CDR3 here is CASSLRRHGPEETQYF. The CDR3, as DNA: TGTGCCAGCTCTCTCCGCCGACACGGTCCGGAAGAGACCCAGTACTTC.